These 2 T cell receptor beta chains were sequenced from one sample in a study of memory CD4+ T cells and cytomegalovirus serostatus (dated by TCRdb to the late 2010s). Single viable CD3+CD4+CD8-CD45RO+ cells were sorted as memory CD4+ T cells on a FACSAria II. The method behind the library was the immunoSEQ multiplex PCR assay. In its TCRdb copy, this immuneACCESS table keeps in-frame sequences only and misses some clones. Where compared with another copy, unresolved V genes explain less than half of these, and the others have no known cause. This sample comprises roughly 60,000 clones, approximately 71% of them detected only once. The ten largest clones represent 0.88% of the sample. Sequencing was done on a sample of memory CD4+ T cells from blood. The source of these receptors is an adult in good health and CMV-seronegative.

CDR3 amino acids: CASSLRVGGRHPYEQYF. The CDR3 DNA sequence: TGTGCCAGCAGTTTAAGGGTTGGTGGCAGGCACCCCTACGAGCAGTACTTC. This chain joins TRBV28 and TRBJ2-7; no clear D gene. Trimming stripped 2 bases from V and 2 bases from J, with 19 bases between. The CDR3 loop spans 17 amino acids. CDR1 is MDHEN, CDR2 SYDVKM, per germline.

This sequence joins TRBV28 and TRBJ2-6; D call uncertain. This CDR3 is 14 amino acids long. Germline loops: CDR1 MDHEN, CDR2 SYDVKM. V lost 6 bases to trimming and J lost 0 bases, with 6 bases between them. CDR3 nucleotide sequence: TGTGCCAGCAGGCGGACCTCTGGGGCCAACGTCCTGACTTTC. Translating gives CASRRTSGANVLTF.